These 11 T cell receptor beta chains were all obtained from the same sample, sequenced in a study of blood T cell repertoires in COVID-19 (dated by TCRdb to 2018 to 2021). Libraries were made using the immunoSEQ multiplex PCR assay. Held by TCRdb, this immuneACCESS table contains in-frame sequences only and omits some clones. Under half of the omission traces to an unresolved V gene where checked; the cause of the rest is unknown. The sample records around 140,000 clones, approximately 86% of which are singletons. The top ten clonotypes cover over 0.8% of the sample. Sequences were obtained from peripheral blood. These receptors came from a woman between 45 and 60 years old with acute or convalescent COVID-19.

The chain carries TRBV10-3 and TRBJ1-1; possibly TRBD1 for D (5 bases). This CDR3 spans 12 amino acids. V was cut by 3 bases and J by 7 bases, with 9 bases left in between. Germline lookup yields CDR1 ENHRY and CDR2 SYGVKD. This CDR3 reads CAISDDRYEAFF. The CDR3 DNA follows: TGTGCCATCAGTGATGACAGATATGAAGCTTTCTTT.

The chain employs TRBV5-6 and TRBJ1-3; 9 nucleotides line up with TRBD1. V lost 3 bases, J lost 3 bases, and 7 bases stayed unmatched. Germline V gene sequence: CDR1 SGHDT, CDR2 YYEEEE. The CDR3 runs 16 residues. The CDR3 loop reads CASSWTGEGYGNTIYF. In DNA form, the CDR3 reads TGTGCCAGCAGCTGGACAGGGGAAGGGTATGGAAACACCATATATTTT.

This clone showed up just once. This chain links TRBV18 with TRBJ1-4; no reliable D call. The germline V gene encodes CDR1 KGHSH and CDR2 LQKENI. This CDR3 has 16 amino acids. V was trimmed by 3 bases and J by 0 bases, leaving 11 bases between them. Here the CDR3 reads CASSPGRLATNEKLFF. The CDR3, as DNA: TGTGCCAGCTCACCGGGGAGACTTGCAACTAATGAAAAACTGTTTTTT.

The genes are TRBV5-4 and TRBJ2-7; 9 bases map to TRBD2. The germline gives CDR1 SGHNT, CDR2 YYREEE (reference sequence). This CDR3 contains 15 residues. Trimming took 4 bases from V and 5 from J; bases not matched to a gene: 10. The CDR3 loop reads CASSGPGTSYHEQYF. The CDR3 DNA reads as TGTGCCAGCAGCGGGCCAGGGACTAGCTACCACGAGCAGTACTTC.

CDR3 loop: CATSRDPDGRAYEQYF. DNA of the CDR3: TGTGCCACCAGCAGAGATCCTGACGGGAGGGCCTACGAGCAGTACTTC. This chain connects TRBV15 to TRBJ2-7; 8 bases are a match to TRBD2. V shed 0 bases and J 2 bases; nucleotides not matched to a gene: 6. The V gene's germline CDR1 is LNHNV and CDR2 YYDKDF (reference sequence). CDR3 size: 16 residues.

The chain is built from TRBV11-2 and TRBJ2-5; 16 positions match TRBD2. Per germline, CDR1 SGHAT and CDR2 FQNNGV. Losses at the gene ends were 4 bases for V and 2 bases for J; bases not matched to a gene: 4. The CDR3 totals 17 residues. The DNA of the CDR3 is TGTGCCAGCAGCTCCGGGACTAGCGGGAGGGCGCAAGAGACCCAGTACTTC. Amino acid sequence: CASSSGTSGRAQETQYF. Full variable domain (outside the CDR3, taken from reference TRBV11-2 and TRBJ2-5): EAGVAQSPRYKIIEKRQSVAFWCNPISGHATLYWYQQILGQGPKLLIQFQNNGVVDDSQLPKDRFSAERLKGVDSTLKIQPAKLEDSAVYLCASSSGTSGRAQETQYFGPGTRLLVL.

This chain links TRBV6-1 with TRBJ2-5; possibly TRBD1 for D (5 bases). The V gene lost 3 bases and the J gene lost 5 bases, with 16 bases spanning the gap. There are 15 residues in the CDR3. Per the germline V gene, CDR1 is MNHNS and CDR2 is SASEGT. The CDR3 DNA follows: TGTGCCAGCAGTGATGGCGTCAGGGTGGGGGAGACCCAGTACTTC. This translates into CASSDGVRVGETQYF.

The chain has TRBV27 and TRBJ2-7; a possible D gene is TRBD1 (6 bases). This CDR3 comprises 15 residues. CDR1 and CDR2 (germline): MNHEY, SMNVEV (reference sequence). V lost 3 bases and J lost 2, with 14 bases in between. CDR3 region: CASSFSPPGAYEQYF. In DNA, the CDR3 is TGTGCCAGCAGTTTTTCTCCCCCAGGGGCCTACGAGCAGTACTTC.

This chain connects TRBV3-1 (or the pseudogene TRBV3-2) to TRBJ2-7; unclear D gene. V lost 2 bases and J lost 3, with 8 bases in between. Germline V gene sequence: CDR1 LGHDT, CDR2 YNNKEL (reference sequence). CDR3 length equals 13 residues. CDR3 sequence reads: CASSQSRLYEQYF. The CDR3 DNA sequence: TGTGCCAGCAGCCAAAGCCGCCTCTACGAGCAGTACTTC.

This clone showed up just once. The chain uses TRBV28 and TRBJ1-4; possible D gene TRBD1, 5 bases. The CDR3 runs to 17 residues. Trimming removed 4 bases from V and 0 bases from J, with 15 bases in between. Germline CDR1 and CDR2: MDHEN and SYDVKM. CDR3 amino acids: CASSSEWGGTTNEKLFF. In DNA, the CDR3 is TGTGCCAGCAGTTCTGAATGGGGGGGTACAACTAATGAAAAACTGTTTTTT.

CDR3 DNA: TGTGCCAGCAGCTCACTACGCACAGATACGCAGTATTTT. Its translation is CASSSLRTDTQYF. The chain has TRBV7-3 and TRBJ2-3; D is unclear. Germline lookup yields CDR1 SGHTA and CDR2 FQGTGA. V was pared by 4 bases and J by 1 base, with 6 bases between. The CDR3 loop spans 13 amino acids.